This TCR beta chain was identified during a study of shared clonotypes between healthy human individuals. The donors, healthy adults who were HIV-negative, had experienced no recent acute infections or vaccinations. TCRdb's copy holds only in-frame clones and misses some; the assay was immunoSEQ multiplex PCR. The profile shows about 450,000 clones, around 79% of them singletons. J gave up 5 bases and V 3 bases, and 10 bases lay outside the gene matches. The CDR3 totals 17 residues. From germline, CDR1 is SEHNR and CDR2 FQNEAQ (reference sequence). The sequence was collected from a woman aged 40 to 50 in good health. Some clones in this sample may be carry-over from other donors' samples. The material sequenced was PBMCs. This chain links TRBV7-9 with TRBJ2-2; TRBD2 matches at 9 bases. CDR3 in amino acids: CASSFGGGRAGTGELFF. In nucleotides, the CDR3 is TGTGCCAGCAGCTTTGGCGGCGGGAGGGCAGGTACCGGGGAGCTGTTTTTT. The full variable domain, in which reference TRBV7-9 and TRBJ2-2 provide the parts outside the CDR3, is DTGVSQNPRHKITKRGQNVTFRCDPISEHNRLYWYRQTLGQGPEFLTYFQNEAQLEKSRLLSDRFSAERPKGSFSTLEIQRTEQGDSAMYLCASSFGGGRAGTGELFFGEGSRLTVL.